These T cell receptor beta chains were read from a single sample in a study of T-cell memory formation after mild COVID-19. Via MiXCR, TCRdb re-called the 5' RACE reads, giving one row per CDR3 protein. The profile shows 250,000 to 300,000 distinct CDR3 sequences, 16% of them singletons. Sequencing input: PBMCs or a T cell subset sorted from them (not recorded which). Source of these receptors: a man between 18 and 29 years old who had mild COVID-19 (a few samples of this study predate the infection). Cell type and time point are not known. Each CDR3 is given with its conserved first and last residue. A D gene is named only where the DNA matches it firmly. Only some rows state a clone size, as once, few, many or a class for expanded clones.

NA | few | TRBJ2-3 | TRBV6-5 | TGTGCCAGCGGGGGGGGCTCGGATACGCAGTATTTT | CASGGGSDTQYF
TRBD2 | few | TRBJ2-5 | TRBV10-2 | TGCGCCAGCACTAGCGGGGTACAAGAGACCCAGTACTTC | CASTSGVQETQYF
TRBD2 | few | TRBJ2-7 | TRBV7-2 | TGTGCCAGCAGCTCTGGTAGCGGGGGCTACGAGCAGTACTTC | CASSSGSGGYEQYF
TRBD1 | NA | TRBJ2-1 | TRBV5-1 | TGCGCCAGCATGATGACTTGGCTCGCGAGACAGGGCTACAATGAGCAGTTCTTC | CASMMTWLARQGYNEQFF
TRBD1 | few | TRBJ2-1 | TRBV5-1 | TGCGCCAGCAGACCGGGACAGGGGGTCCAGAATGAGCAGTTCTTC | CASRPGQGVQNEQFF
NA | few | TRBJ1-1 | TRBV24-1 | TGTGCCACCAGTGATTTTGCAGGGGAGGGGGATGTGACTGAAGCTTTCTTT | CATSDFAGEGDVTEAFF
TRBD2 | many | TRBJ2-7 | TRBV7-8 | TGTGCCAGCACCCAACGGAGGCTAGCGGGGGGCCGGCAGTACTTC | CASTQRRLAGGRQYF
NA | few | TRBJ2-5 | TRBV7-9 | TGTGCCAGCAGCTTTTCTTCCGGGCAAGAGACCCAGTACTTC | CASSFSSGQETQYF
NA | few | TRBJ1-1 | TRBV28 | TGTGCCAGCAGTTCGGCCGGGACACCGAACACTGAAGCTTTCTTT | CASSSAGTPNTEAFF
TRBD1 | few | TRBJ1-5 | TRBV4-3 | TGCGCCAGCAGCCAAGATGGGACAGGGACCAATCAGCCCCAGCATTTT | CASSQDGTGTNQPQHF
NA | few | TRBJ1-2 | TRBV6-5 | TGTGCCAGCAGTTTAGCTCCTAACTATGGCTACACCTTC | CASSLAPNYGYTF
NA | few | TRBJ1-2 | TRBV7-9 | TGTGCCAGCAGCTTCCCAGGGGATCAAGGCTATGGCTACACCTTC | CASSFPGDQGYGYTF
NA | few | TRBJ2-5 | TRBV6-2/TRBV6-3 | TGTGCCAGCAGGGGTCGTTACCCCCTCGAGACCCAGTACTTC | CASRGRYPLETQYF
TRBD2 | NA | TRBJ2-5 | TRBV29-1 | TGCAGCGTTGGGTCACTAGCGGGAGAGACCCAGTACTTC | CSVGSLAGETQYF
TRBD1 | NA | TRBJ2-7 | TRBV7-9 | TGTGCCAGCAGCTTTCCGGGACAGGGACGCTACGAGCAGTACTTC | CASSFPGQGRYEQYF
NA | NA | TRBJ1-5 | TRBV20-1 | TGCAGTGCTCAGGCAATTAGCAATCAGCCCCAGCATTTT | CSAQAISNQPQHF
TRBD2 | few | TRBJ2-1 | TRBV7-6 | TGTGCCAGCAGCTTAGAGCGGGGGGACTACAATGAGCAGTTCTTC | CASSLERGDYNEQFF
TRBD1 | few | TRBJ1-1 | TRBV20-1 | TGCAGTGCTCCCGGGACAGGGAACACTGAAGCTTTCTTT | CSAPGTGNTEAFF
NA | NA | TRBJ2-1 | TRBV5-1 | TGCGCCAGCAGCTTGGGACTAGTTTCCCCTAATGAGCAGTTCTTC | CASSLGLVSPNEQFF
NA | few | TRBJ2-3 | TRBV5-1 | TGCGCCAGCGGGGAGGCGGTGACAGATACGCAGTATTTT | CASGEAVTDTQYF
TRBD1 | NA | TRBJ2-2 | TRBV5-1 | TGCGCCAGCGGGACAGGGAACACCGGGGAGCTGTTTTTT | CASGTGNTGELFF
NA | NA | TRBJ2-6 | TRBV12-3/TRBV12-4 | TGTGCCAGCAGCCACAGGGGTGGCGGGGGCTCTGGGGCCAACGTCCTGACTTTC | CASSHRGGGGSGANVLTF
NA | few | TRBJ2-7 | TRBV7-6 | TGTGCCAGCAGCTTAGCGCGGGTGGGCTCCGAGCAGTACTTC | CASSLARVGSEQYF
TRBD1 | many | TRBJ2-2 | TRBV2 | TGTGCCAGCAGCAAAGTGGGACAGGCCCCCGGGGAGCTGTTTTTT | CASSKVGQAPGELFF
NA | NA | TRBJ1-3 | TRBV7-2 | TGTGCCAGCAGCTTAGCGTCCGGAGGAAACACCATATATTTT | CASSLASGGNTIYF
TRBD2 | NA | TRBJ2-7 | TRBV4-2 | TGTGCCAGCAGCCAAGATGGGTCGCGGGGGGCCTACGAGCAGTACTTC | CASSQDGSRGAYEQYF
NA | few | TRBJ2-3 | TRBV18 | TGTGCCAGCTCACCACCCCAGTTCACAGATACGCAGTATTTT | CASSPPQFTDTQYF
NA | NA | TRBJ1-1 | TRBV6-2/TRBV6-3 | TGTGCCAGCAGTTACTCCGGTGACAGACCCTTGGGCACTGAAGCTTTCTTT | CASSYSGDRPLGTEAFF
TRBD1 | few | TRBJ1-1 | TRBV6-2/TRBV6-3 | TGTGCCAGCAGTCTGACAGGGATGGATGAAGCTTTCTTT | CASSLTGMDEAFF
NA | NA | TRBJ1-6 | TRBV3-1 | TGTGCCAGCAGCCAAGAGGGAGGGCAGGGCATGAATTCACCCCTCCACTTT | CASSQEGGQGMNSPLHF
TRBD1 | NA | TRBJ2-3 | TRBV7-9 | TGTGCCAGCAGCCCCAGGACAGGGGCATCAGATACGCAGTATTTT | CASSPRTGASDTQYF
TRBD1 | NA | TRBJ1-1 | TRBV7-2 | TGTGCCAGCAGCGGTTCCGTGGACAGGAGACGAGCTTTCTTT | CASSGSVDRRRAFF
NA | NA | TRBJ1-4 | TRBV29-1 | TGCAGCGTTGAAGCGGGGATGGCCCCGGAAAAACTGTTTTTT | CSVEAGMAPEKLFF
TRBD1 | few | TRBJ2-1 | TRBV18 | TGTGCCAGCTCTGACAGGGACAATGAGCAGTTCTTC | CASSDRDNEQFF
TRBD2 | few | TRBJ2-1 | TRBV28 | TGTGCCAGCAGTGGGGCAGGGACTAGAAGTAATGAGCAGTTCTTC | CASSGAGTRSNEQFF
NA | few | TRBJ1-2 | TRBV9 | TGTGCCAGCAGCGATGACAGATTCTATGGCTACACCTTC | CASSDDRFYGYTF
TRBD2 | NA | TRBJ2-3 | TRBV29-1 | TGCAGCGTTGAAGATTGGGCGACTAGCGGCACAGATACGCAGTATTTT | CSVEDWATSGTDTQYF
TRBD1 | NA | TRBJ1-6 | TRBV7-2 | TGTGCCAGCAGACGGACAGGGGGCGTCCTCCACTTT | CASRRTGGVLHF
NA | NA | TRBJ2-7 | TRBV6-5 | TGTGCCAGCAGTTACTTTACCGAGGGGGCCTACGAGCAGTACTTC | CASSYFTEGAYEQYF
NA | few | TRBJ1-3 | TRBV20-1 | TGCAGTGCTGAGGAGGGGAGTAGTGGAAACACCATATATTTT | CSAEEGSSGNTIYF
NA | many | TRBJ2-1 | TRBV7-2 | TGTGCCAGCAGCTTTATGAGTGAGCAGTTCTTC | CASSFMSEQFF
TRBD2 | few | TRBJ2-7 | TRBV7-2 | TGTGCCAGCAGCCCCTCTGCACTAGCGGGGGGGCTCGAGCAGTACTTC | CASSPSALAGGLEQYF
TRBD2 | NA | TRBJ2-1 | TRBV4-1 | TGCGCCAGCAGCTTAGCGGGGGGGCTTCCCAATGAGCAGTTCTTC | CASSLAGGLPNEQFF
NA | NA | TRBJ1-5 | TRBV6-2/TRBV6-3 | TGTGCCAGCAGCTTGACAGTGACGAGTCAGCCCCAGCATTTT | CASSLTVTSQPQHF
NA | NA | TRBJ2-5 | TRBV14 | TGTGCCAGCAGCCAAGGGATTCTGGAGACCCAGTACTTC | CASSQGILETQYF
TRBD2 | NA | TRBJ2-3 | TRBV5-1 | TGCGCCAGCAGCGCGGGGGGGGCCTCGACGCAGTATTTT | CASSAGGASTQYF
TRBD1 | few | TRBJ1-1 | TRBV6-1 | TGTGCCAGCAGAGCCCACGGGACAGGGAAAACTGAAGCTTTCTTT | CASRAHGTGKTEAFF
NA | NA | TRBJ1-6 | TRBV27 | TGTGCCAGCAGTTTAAGAGGGTTTAAGTCACCCCTCCACTTT | CASSLRGFKSPLHF
NA | few | TRBJ1-1 | TRBV4-3 | TGCGCCAGCAGCCAAGTCATGGACACTGAAGCTTTCTTT | CASSQVMDTEAFF
NA | NA | TRBJ2-3 | TRBV10-3 | TGTGCCATCAGTGTTCAGGATCCCGATACGCAGTATTTT | CAISVQDPDTQYF
NA | few | TRBJ2-5 | TRBV5-1 | TGCGCCAGCAGCTTGATGGGGGCCGCGGGAGAGACCCAGTACTTC | CASSLMGAAGETQYF
NA | NA | TRBJ1-1 | TRBV4-3 | TGCGCCAGCAGCCAAGAAGGTTGGGGGGTCGCTGAAGCTTTCTTT | CASSQEGWGVAEAFF
NA | once | TRBJ2-5 | TRBV20-1 | TGCAGTGCTAGCCTTACAGGAGAGACCCAGTACTTC | CSASLTGETQYF
TRBD1 | few | TRBJ1-4 | TRBV5-1 | TGCGCCAGCAGCTTGGATACAGGGGGAGGAGAAAAACTGTTTTTT | CASSLDTGGGEKLFF
NA | few | TRBJ2-3 | TRBV5-1 | TGCGCCAGCAGCCCCAAATTAACAGATACGCAGTATTTT | CASSPKLTDTQYF
NA | few | TRBJ1-1 | TRBV6-5 | TGTGCCAGCAGTTCCCCGGTGAACACTGAAGCTTTCTTT | CASSSPVNTEAFF
NA | NA | TRBJ2-1 | TRBV9 | TGTGCCAGCAGCCCCGGGACTCCTTACAATGAGCAGTTCTTC | CASSPGTPYNEQFF